This paragraph covers one T cell receptor beta chain sequence. There are many counts of this clonotype. Which antigen it targets is not known. Base qualities are missing; no much larger clone stands one base away. Libraries were prepared through PCR. Reads for this sample came from a NextSeq 500. Preparation of bulk TCR libraries followed a previously described approach, with the TCR primers listed in Table S5. The Qiagen AllPrep DNA/RNA kit was used to purify total RNA. Before analysis, reads from multiple sequencing runs of the same library were pooled. Under the source paper's analysis protocol: Reads were retained only if an exact TCR constant sequence was present, and the retained reads were trimmed to 150 nt and grouped according to their 12-nt molecular barcodes. Within each barcode group, reads were sub-clustered at a 15% Levenshtein threshold, and quality-weighted consensus sequences were built per RNA molecule. Non-functional sequences were discarded, and so were lower-count sequences lying one edit away from another sequence. Based on fitting two negative binomial distributions, any barcode sub-cluster with under 20% of the maximum read count was discarded. TCRdb took the public reads, trimmed them with fastp at Q25, ran MiXCR for clone calling and kept in-frame beta chains. CDR3 protein sequences are deduplicated, and each keeps its most common genes and DNA. The V and J calls were determined by TCRdb, not by the authors. The sample table contains 97,000 or so distinct CDR3 sequences; only one count was recorded for more than 20% of them. The top ten constitute under 1% of the sample.

The data derive from a study of molecular identifiers for immune sequencing clone quantification listed by TCRdb under 2018. A note on the overall study: For a replicate experiment, RNA from approximately 20,000 or 100,000 naive CD8 T cells was divided into five aliquots, and four of the five aliquots were sequenced. The study was a methods study using CD8 T cells to benchmark molecular-identifier clustering-based TCR repertoire sequencing (MIDCIRS) and TCR RNA copy counting. Broad study findings and their caveats: Clones above 20 RNA copies held over 97% of molecules in CMV-specific effector cells but under 1% in naive cells. When barcode sub-clustering was left out, chimeric consensus sequences inflated TCR diversity, with chimeras reaching as high as 47%. Highly expanded clone sizes could be underestimated because identical TCR molecules may share a barcode. Spiked-in Jurkat TCR RNA equal to a single cell's worth was reported to be detectable even within one million naive CD8 T cells. Around 2.8 recovered TCR RNA copies per cell were obtained by modeling, versus approximately 10 by digital PCR, implying a capture efficiency of 25% to 30%. The naive libraries included spiked-in Jurkat TCR RNA (around 10 copies' worth), and this RNA is not part of the donor repertoire.

Libraries of naive CD8 T cells were built from approximately 20,000 to 1,000,000 sorted cells, with 10%, 30% or 50% of the purified RNA used. Naive CD8 T cells were FACS-sorted as CD8+CD4-CCR7+CD45RA+ on a BD FACSAria II into RLT Plus buffer. To test detection sensitivity, Jurkat RNA equal to approximately ten TCR copies was added to samples of about 19,000-1,100,000 naive CD8 T cells. CD8 T cells were enriched using RosetteSep CD8+ T Cell Enrichment Cocktail and Ficoll-Paque, and the enriched cells then underwent ACK red cell lysis. From the cysteine up to the phenylalanine, the CDR3 has a length of 15 residues. Solely the CDR3 DNA is kept, with 45 bases framed from the first base. Via the germline V gene (reference sequence), CDR1 is SEHNR and CDR2 FQNEAQ. V sheds 5 bases and J sheds 7 bases, leaving 21 bases between their ends.

This TCR was sampled from a human donor in good health. Some libraries in this study had Jurkat cell RNA spiked in. The chain joins TRBV7-9 to TRBJ2-7; TRBD1 might be the D gene, on 6 matching bases. Sequencing was carried out using naive CD8+ T cells from blood, with Jurkat cell RNA spiked in. Read against the paper, the sample's cell subset or site label means: FACS-sorted CD8+CD4-CCR7+CD45RA+ naive T cells. CDR3 reads: CASSHPGQGVLEQYF. The bases are TGTGCCAGCAGCCACCCGGGACAAGGGGTTTTGGAGCAGTACTTC.